Each of the 21 T cell receptor beta chains below was sequenced from the same sample in a study of human T cells and chemical hapten exposure. MiXCR, run by TCRdb on the RACE reads, gives a single entry per CDR3 protein. This sample has about 85,000 distinct CDR3 sequences; around 10% occur once, and the top ten carry roughly 1.6%. Time point denoted: patch test 2, 6 weeks after DPC sensitization. Treatment denoted: therapeutic diphenylcyclopropenone sensitization with weekly scalp DPC. The sequenced sample was whole blood, obtained in connection with sensitization to the hapten diphenylcyclopropenone (DPC). Every receptor here comes from a man aged 18 to 30 with alopecia areata. Some clones in this sample may be carry-over from other donors' samples.

This clonotype was recorded a few times. V and J are TRBV10-3 and TRBJ1-5; a possible D gene is TRBD1 (5 bases). Germline V CDR1 and CDR2: ENHRY, SYGVKD. The V end lost 6 bases, the J end lost 3 bases, and 15 bases lay between the germline ends. The CDR3 extends over 15 amino acids. CDR3 sequence reads: CAISPVEGPNQPQHF. The CDR3 coding sequence is TGTGCCATCAGCCCCGTAGAGGGGCCCAATCAGCCCCAGCATTTT.

This clonotype occurred a few times. This chain joins TRBV7-8 and TRBJ1-4, with a weak D call TRBD1 (6 bases). V was trimmed by 0 bases and J by 8 bases, leaving 16 bases between them. The CDR3 loop spans 16 amino acids. Germline V gene lookup returns CDR1 SGHVS and CDR2 FQNEAQ. The CDR3: CASSLALSGAKEKLFF. DNA for the CDR3: TGTGCCAGCAGCTTAGCCCTGTCAGGGGCGAAGGAAAAACTGTTTTTT.

Many counts were recorded for this clonotype. This chain links TRBV29-1 with TRBJ1-1; D unresolved. The germline CDR1 and CDR2 sequences are SQVTM and ANQGSEA. The V end lost 4 bases, the J end lost 8 bases, and 14 bases lay between the germline ends. CDR3 length: 12 residues. In DNA, the CDR3 is TGCAGCGTTGTTCCAGGCCCCACCGAAGCTTTCTTT. It yields the protein CSVVPGPTEAFF.

This clonotype was counted between two and nine times. The chain couples TRBV28 to TRBJ2-7; no clear D gene. V lost 3 bases to trimming and J lost 6 bases, with 9 bases between them. CDR3 length: 12 amino acids. CDR1 is MDHEN, CDR2 SYDVKM, per germline. CDR3 sequence: CASSFGSAEQYF. The CDR3, as DNA: TGTGCCAGCAGTTTCGGTTCGGCCGAGCAGTACTTC.

A few counts support this clonotype. J is TRBJ2-2 and V is TRBV10-3, with unresolved D. Trimming took 2 bases from V and 8 from J, leaving 12 bases between them. The CDR3 covers 14 residues. The V gene's germline CDR1 is ENHRY and CDR2 SYGVKD. This CDR3 is CAISERPRLGELFF. The CDR3, as DNA: TGTGCCATCAGTGAGAGGCCCCGACTGGGGGAGCTGTTTTTT.

The rearrangement joins TRBV6-2 or TRBV6-3 to TRBJ2-3, with D perhaps being TRBD1 or TRBD2 (6 bases each). The CDR3 sequence is 16 residues long. Germline V gene lookup returns CDR1 MNHEY and CDR2 SVGEGT. V was trimmed by 7 bases and J by 6 bases, leaving 23 bases between them. The CDR3 region has the DNA TGTGCCAGCACGCCCTACGACGGGGGCTCAGCGGATACGCAGTATTTT. It encodes CASTPYDGGSADTQYF.

This clonotype was observed a single time. The gene calls are TRBV5-1 and TRBJ2-7; D call uncertain. CDR3 length equals 12 residues. V gave up 0 bases and J gave up 5 bases, with 6 bases separating them. Per the germline V gene, CDR1 is SGHRS and CDR2 is YFSETQ. The CDR3 DNA reads TGCGCCAGCAGCTTGGCCTCGCACGAGCAGTACTTC. It codes for CASSLASHEQYF.

The CDR3 protein is CASSFYRDTEAFF. CDR3 DNA sequence: TGTGCCAGCAGTTTCTATAGGGACACTGAAGCTTTCTTT. The rearrangement uses TRBV12-3 or TRBV12-4 and TRBJ1-1; D unclear. V was clipped by 3 bases and J by 3 bases, with 8 bases between them. This CDR3 has 13 amino acids.

This clonotype is termed medium-sized. The CDR3 spells CASSFSGQRTDTQYF. CDR3 nucleotides: TGTGCCAGCAGCTTTTCGGGACAACGCACAGATACGCAGTATTTT. The rearrangement links TRBV7-3 to TRBJ2-3; D is possibly TRBD1 (6 bases). CDR1 and CDR2 (germline): SGHTA, FQGTGA. Trimming shortened V by 3 bases and J by 1 base, and 11 bases separated the two germline ends. This CDR3 has 15 amino acids. Filled out from reference TRBV7-3 and TRBJ2-3, the complete variable domain reads GAGVSQTPSNKVTEKGKYVELRCDPISGHTALYWYRQSLGQGPEFLIYFQGTGAADDSGLPNDRFFAVRPEGSVSTLKIQRTERGDSAVYLCASSFSGQRTDTQYFGPGTRLTVL.

In this sample, this clonotype turned up many times. V is TRBV11-1 and J is TRBJ2-7; D gene unclear. CDR1 and CDR2 (germline): SGHAT, FQDESV (reference sequence). Trimming took off 1 base at V and 3 bases at J, with 10 bases between the two ends. The CDR3 sequence is 14 residues long. The CDR3 nucleotides are TGTGCCAGCAGCTTAGGGGAATACGGCTACGAGCAGTACTTC. Its translation is CASSLGEYGYEQYF.

This clonotype appeared once. A single base separates this from a much larger clone, so it may be a read error. The chain combines TRBV29-1 with TRBJ2-7; the match to TRBD1 covers 9 bases. The CDR3 has 14 amino acids. Germline values: CDR1 SQVTM, CDR2 ANQGSEA. The CDR3 reads CSVEGTGVTYERYF. The CDR3 DNA is TGCAGCGTTGAAGGGACAGGGGTCACCTACGAGCGGTACTTC.

This clonotype occurred many times. The V call is TRBV27, the J call TRBJ2-5; 7 bases line up with TRBD2. Germline CDR1 MNHEY, CDR2 SMNVEV (reference sequence). V shed 4 bases and J 5 bases; nucleotides not matched to a gene: 7. There are 14 residues in the CDR3. The CDR3 reads CASSSKRGEETQYF. DNA of the CDR3: TGTGCCAGCAGTTCGAAGCGGGGTGAGGAGACCCAGTACTTC.

This clonotype was recorded at least ten times. Here the CDR3 reads CASSSGTGEETQYF. CDR3 nucleotides: TGTGCCAGTAGTAGCGGGACAGGGGAAGAGACCCAGTACTTC. V is TRBV19 and J is TRBJ2-5; TRBD1 aligns across 10 bases. The CDR3 spans 14 residues. The germline V gene has CDR1 LNHDA and CDR2 SQIVND (reference sequence). With V trimmed by 4 bases and J by 3 bases, 2 bases remained unmatched.

This clonotype was detected many times. The V and J genes are TRBV19 and TRBJ2-7, with D unresolved. The V end lost 5 bases, the J end lost 3 bases, and 14 bases lay between the germline ends. The CDR3 runs to 14 residues. CDR1 is LNHDA and CDR2 is SQIVND in the germline V gene (reference sequence). This chain's CDR3 is CASSPMLTSYEQYF. CDR3 bases: TGTGCCAGTAGTCCGATGTTAACCAGCTACGAGCAGTACTTC.

The CDR3 DNA follows: TGCGCCAGCAGTACTGGACAGGGGCACGAGCAGTACTTC. Translated: CASSTGQGHEQYF. The V call is TRBV10-2, the J call TRBJ2-7; TRBD1 aligns across 9 bases. This CDR3 comprises 13 residues. Germline-derived CDR1 and CDR2 are WSHSY and SAAADI. The ends lost 5 bases at V and 5 bases at J; junction bases unmatched: 4.

This clonotype occurred many times. This chain links TRBV20-1 with TRBJ1-5; D unclear. V was pared by 1 base and J by 7 bases, with 11 bases between. Looked up from germline, CDR1 is DFQATT and CDR2 is SNEGSKA (reference sequence). The CDR3 spans 13 residues. CDR3 DNA sequence: TGCAGTGCTAGAGGGGAGACGGGACAGCCCCAGCATTTT. Amino acid sequence: CSARGETGQPQHF.

In this sample, this clonotype turned up a few times. The J gene is TRBJ1-1, the V gene TRBV7-3; no firm D call. The germline V gene encodes CDR1 SGHTA and CDR2 FQGTGA. V gave up 3 bases and J gave up 3 bases, with 8 bases separating them. The CDR3 loop spans 13 amino acids. The CDR3 region has the DNA TGTGCCAGCAGCTTCGGCGGGGACACTGAAGCTTTCTTT. Encoded protein: CASSFGGDTEAFF.

A few counts support this clonotype. The V gene is TRBV4-1, the J gene TRBJ1-2; D gene uncertain. Trimming took 6 bases from V and 1 from J, leaving 15 bases between them. The CDR3 length is 15 residues. CDR1 is MGHRA, CDR2 YSYEKL, per germline. The CDR3 region has the DNA TGCGCCAGCAGTCCGACGGTCCGGAGTAACTATGGCTACACCTTC. Translated: CASSPTVRSNYGYTF.

The table lists this clonotype with many counts. The rearrangement joins TRBV5-5 to TRBJ1-5, with no clear D. The ends were cut back, 0 bases at V and 2 bases at J, with 9 bases in the middle. Germline assignment: CDR1 SGHKS and CDR2 YYEKEE (reference sequence). This CDR3 spans 15 amino acids. CDR3 nucleotides: TGTGCCAGCAGCTTGGTTCCGCAAGGCAATCAGCCCCAGCATTTT. Translated, it gives CASSLVPQGNQPQHF.

This clonotype was detected ten times or more. The gene calls are TRBV20-1 and TRBJ1-1; D perhaps matches TRBD1 (6 bases). The CDR3 length is 13 residues. The V gene lost 6 bases and the J gene lost 3 bases, with 14 bases spanning the gap. The germline gives CDR1 DFQATT, CDR2 SNEGSKA (reference sequence). The CDR3: CSATPDSDTEAFF. DNA for the CDR3: TGCAGTGCCACGCCGGACAGCGACACTGAAGCTTTCTTT.

This clonotype was found many times. This chain links TRBV3-1 with TRBJ1-3; D is ambiguous. V lost 5 bases, J lost 0 bases, and 5 bases lay in between. Germline CDR1 and CDR2: LGHDT and YNNKEL (reference sequence). The CDR3 is 13 amino acids. CDR3 region: CASSDFSGNTIYF. Written as DNA, the CDR3 is TGTGCCAGCAGCGACTTCTCTGGAAACACCATATATTTT.